This TCR beta chain stems from a study of cytomegalovirus exposure and HLA in healthy donors. Study-wide results and caveats: As a later analysis showed, a missense DCLRE1C variant was linked to trimming of TCR beta V- and J-genes. The majority of CMV-associated TCR beta chains were reported as apparently HLA-restricted in a later analysis.

V dropped 1 base and J dropped 1; count of bases not matched to a gene: 8. CDR1 and CDR2 (germline): LNHNV, YYDKDF (reference sequence). CDR3 length: 18 amino acids. Primers for the PCR totalled 60 Vbeta and 13 Jbeta. This table comes from immunoSEQ multiplex PCR, and its TCRdb copy is limited to in-frame clones, with some not included. The sample records about 180,000 clones, about 80% being singletons. This clone has just a few counts. The antigen is undetermined. This chain uses TRBV15 with TRBJ2-4; 9 bases map to TRBD2. The sequence derives from a man younger than 35 in good health and CMV-seronegative. The sample taken for sequencing was PBMCs. The CDR3: CATSRGAGGWVAKNIQYF. CDR3 bases: TGTGCCACCAGCAGAGGAGCGGGGGGTTGGGTTGCCAAAAACATTCAGTACTTC.